The next 8 T cell receptor beta chains were all read from a single sample in a study of metastatic and nonmetastatic thyroid tumors. TCRdb ran MiXCR on the PCR reads. The table has about 19,000 clones, 32% seen once. No treatment of any kind had been given to any patient before thyroid surgery. Sequencing input: adjacent normal tissue. Receptors originate from a female donor with papillary thyroid cancer or a benign thyroid nodule (not recorded which). Some clones in this sample may be carry-over from other donors' samples.

The chain couples TRBV20-1 to TRBJ2-7, with D uncertain. Trimming pared 0 bases from V and 0 bases from J, leaving 9 bases between. Germline values: CDR1 DFQATT, CDR2 SNEGSKA (reference sequence). The CDR3 is made up of 14 amino acids. The CDR3 nucleotides are TGCAGTGCTAGAGAAAGAGCCGTCTCCTACGAGCAGTACTTC. Translated: CSARERAVSYEQYF.

This clone was counted ten times or more. The chain is built from TRBV12-5 and TRBJ1-2, with 10 nucleotides matching TRBD1. Germline V CDR1 and CDR2: LGHNT, FRNRAP. J was trimmed by 4 bases and V by 0 bases; bases with no gene match: 17. The CDR3 totals 20 residues. CDR3 nucleotides: TGTGCTAGTGGTTTGGTTTTCGCCGGGACAGGGGATCCAGGAGTCTATGGCTACACCTTC. Translated, it gives CASGLVFAGTGDPGVYGYTF.

At least ten counts were recorded for this clone. The V call is TRBV7-6, the J call TRBJ2-5; a possible D gene is TRBD1 (5 bases). V lost 3 bases to trimming and J lost 4 bases, with 9 bases between them. The germline CDR1 and CDR2 sequences are SGHVS and FNYEAQ. This CDR3 is 13 amino acids long. The CDR3 loop is CASSFSRVETQYF. The CDR3 nucleotides are TGTGCCAGCAGCTTTAGCAGGGTAGAGACCCAGTACTTC.

This clone has ten or more counts. The chain links TRBV6-1 to TRBJ1-1, with 7 bases identical to TRBD1. The J segment lost 11 bases and the V segment lost 6 bases, leaving 21 bases of the junction unmatched. The CDR3 length is 16 residues. Per the germline V gene, CDR1 is MNHNS and CDR2 is SASEGT. The CDR3 DNA is TGTGCCAGCAGCCGGGGGGTAAATCGACAGGGAGGGGGGGCTTTCTTT. Its translation is CASSRGVNRQGGGAFF.

This chain uses TRBV6-1 with TRBJ2-1; D is perhaps TRBD2 (6 bases). The length of the CDR3 is 15 residues. Between the trimmed V and J ends, which lost 2 bases and 3 bases, there was a span of 11 bases. Germline V gene lookup returns CDR1 MNHNS and CDR2 SASEGT. The CDR3 loop reads CASSEWVADYNEQFF. The CDR3 DNA reads as TGTGCCAGCAGTGAATGGGTAGCGGACTACAATGAGCAGTTCTTC.

The chain recombines TRBV7-8 with TRBJ2-3; 9 nucleotides agree with TRBD2. V dropped 2 bases and J dropped 2; count of bases not matched to a gene: 2. The CDR3 length is 15 residues. CDR1 and CDR2 (germline): SGHVS, FQNEAQ. CDR3 loop: CASSLRLADTDTQYF. CDR3 nucleotides: TGTGCCAGCAGCTTACGACTAGCGGACACAGATACGCAGTATTTT.

The genes are TRBV2 and TRBJ1-1; D gene ambiguous. This CDR3 has 13 amino acids. V was trimmed by 2 bases and J by 1 base, leaving 5 bases between them. The germline CDR1 and CDR2 sequences are SNHLY and FYNNEI. CDR3 coding DNA: TGTGCCAGCAGTGAAAGAGCGAACACTGAAGCTTTCTTT. It specifies CASSERANTEAFF.

This clone was seen ten or more times. The V and J genes are TRBV20-1 and TRBJ1-6, with D possibly being TRBD1 (6 bases). The CDR3 totals 13 residues. Germline V gene lookup returns CDR1 DFQATT and CDR2 SNEGSKA (reference sequence). Trimming removed 0 bases from V and 14 bases from J, with 14 bases in between. DNA for the CDR3: TGCAGTGCTAGAGAGGCAACAGGGTGGTCCCTCCACTTT. It codes for CSAREATGWSLHF.